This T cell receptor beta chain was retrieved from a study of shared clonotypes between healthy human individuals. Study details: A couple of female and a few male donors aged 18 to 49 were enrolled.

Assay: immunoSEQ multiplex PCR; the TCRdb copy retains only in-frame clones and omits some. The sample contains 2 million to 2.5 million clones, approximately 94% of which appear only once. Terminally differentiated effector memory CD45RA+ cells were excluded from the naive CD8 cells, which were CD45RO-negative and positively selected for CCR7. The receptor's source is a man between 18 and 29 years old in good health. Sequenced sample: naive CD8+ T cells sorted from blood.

The CDR3: CATSSLITPSNEKLFF. The CDR3 DNA reads TGTGCCACCAGCAGTTTGATAACACCTTCTAATGAAAAACTGTTTTTT. The chain employs TRBV15 and TRBJ1-4; D remains unclear. Trimming pared 3 bases from V and 3 bases from J, leaving 14 bases between. The CDR3 spans 16 residues. The germline gives CDR1 LNHNV, CDR2 YYDKDF (reference sequence).